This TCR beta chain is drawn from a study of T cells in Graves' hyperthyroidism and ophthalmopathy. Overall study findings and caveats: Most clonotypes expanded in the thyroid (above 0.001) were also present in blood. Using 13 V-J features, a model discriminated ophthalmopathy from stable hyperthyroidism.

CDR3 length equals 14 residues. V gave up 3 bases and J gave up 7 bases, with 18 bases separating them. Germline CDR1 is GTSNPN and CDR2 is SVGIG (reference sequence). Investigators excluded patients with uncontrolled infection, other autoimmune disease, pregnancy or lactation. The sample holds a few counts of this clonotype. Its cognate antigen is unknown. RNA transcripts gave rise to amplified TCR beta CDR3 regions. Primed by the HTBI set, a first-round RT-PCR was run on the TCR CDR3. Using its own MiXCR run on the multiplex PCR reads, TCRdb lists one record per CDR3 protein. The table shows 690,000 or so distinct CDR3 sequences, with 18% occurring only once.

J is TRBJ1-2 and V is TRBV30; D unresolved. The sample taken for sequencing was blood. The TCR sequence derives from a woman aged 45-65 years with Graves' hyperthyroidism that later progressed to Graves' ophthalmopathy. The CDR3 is CAWRDASPSPGYTF. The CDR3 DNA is TGTGCCTGGAGAGACGCGTCCCCTAGTCCTGGCTACACCTTC.